These 28 T cell receptor beta chains were all obtained from the same sample, sequenced in a study of neurological immune-mediated disorders. TCRdb independently ran MiXCR on the 5' RACE reads; one entry per CDR3 protein. Among tens of thousands of distinct CDR3 sequences listed, 10% were seen once. The sequenced sample consisted of PBMCs. The source is a woman aged 25 to 39 with HTLV-1-associated myelopathy (HAM/TSP).

Many counts were recorded for this clonotype. The chain uses TRBV5-1 and TRBJ1-2; TRBD1 is a possible D gene (6 bases). In germline, CDR1 is SGHRS, CDR2 YFSETQ. There are 15 residues in the CDR3. Trimming pared 7 bases from V and 0 bases from J, leaving 16 bases between. In DNA form, the CDR3 reads TGCGCCAGCTCCCCTCCGGGACAACCTAACTATGGCTACACCTTC. Its translation: CASSPPGQPNYGYTF.

Ten or more counts support this clonotype. V is TRBV5-1 and J is TRBJ1-1, with TRBD1 matching over 8 bases. Germline loops: CDR1 SGHRS, CDR2 YFSETQ. This CDR3 spans 15 amino acids. Germline trimming cut 2 bases from V and 4 bases from J; bases unmatched to any gene: 7. CDR3 amino acids: CASSFRTGSRTEAFF. CDR3 bases: TGCGCCAGCAGCTTTCGGACAGGGTCGCGCACTGAAGCTTTCTTT.

At least ten counts were recorded for this clonotype. The CDR3 loop reads CASTLGEHNEQFF. CDR3 in DNA: TGTGCCAGCACCCTCGGGGAGCATAATGAGCAGTTCTTC. The chain recombines TRBV7-6 with TRBJ2-1; tentative D call: TRBD2 (5 bases). Germline values: CDR1 SGHVS, CDR2 FNYEAQ. This CDR3 contains 13 residues. Between the trimmed V and J ends, which lost 7 bases and 7 bases, there was a span of 14 bases. The variable domain in full, completed from reference TRBV7-6 and TRBJ2-1, reads GAGVSQSPRYKVTKRGQDVALRCDPISGHVSLYWYRQALGQGPEFLTYFNYEAQQDKSGLPNDRFSAERPEGSISTLTIQRTEQRDSAMYRCASTLGEHNEQFFGPGTRLTVL.

The sample holds many counts of this clonotype. The J gene is TRBJ2-7, the V gene TRBV20-1, with D possibly TRBD1 on 5 matching bases. Trimming shortened V by 6 bases and J by 2 bases, and 8 bases separated the two germline ends. The CDR3 extends over 11 amino acids. Per germline, CDR1 DFQATT and CDR2 SNEGSKA (reference sequence). CDR3 in DNA: TGCAGTGCCACACAGGCCTACGAGCAGTACTTC. Amino acid sequence: CSATQAYEQYF.

The J gene is TRBJ1-5, the V gene TRBV18; possibly TRBD1 for D (5 bases). The V end was cut by 6 bases, the J end by 5 bases, with 11 bases between. This CDR3 has 13 amino acids. Germline assignment: CDR1 KGHSH and CDR2 LQKENI. Here the CDR3 DNA reads TGTGCCAGCTCCACCGGGGGGTATCAGCCCCAGCATTTT. Protein sequence: CASSTGGYQPQHF. The variable domain in full, completed from reference TRBV18 and TRBJ1-5, reads NAGVMQNPRHLVRRRGQEARLRCSPMKGHSHVYWYRQLPEEGLKFMVYLQKENIIDESGMPKERFSAEFPKEGPSILRIQQVVRGDSAAYFCASSTGGYQPQHFGDGTRLSIL.

This clonotype has a count of ten or more. The chain carries TRBV20-1 and TRBJ2-7, with D perhaps TRBD1 or TRBD2 (5 bases each). CDR1 and CDR2 (germline): DFQATT, SNEGSKA (reference sequence). V was pared by 4 bases and J by 5 bases, with 15 bases between. The CDR3 is made up of 13 amino acids. CDR3 sequence (DNA): TGCAGTGCTAAAGCTTCCGGGGACCACGAGCAGTACTTC. It yields the protein CSAKASGDHEQYF.

The sample holds a few counts of this clonotype. The V and J genes are TRBV7-6 and TRBJ1-6; TRBD1 might be the D (6 bases). V shed 4 bases and J shed 1 base, with 11 bases lying between them. The CDR3 has 16 amino acids. CDR1 is SGHVS, CDR2 FNYEAQ, per germline. In nucleotides, the CDR3 is TGTGCCAGCAGCTACACAGGGAATTCCTATAATTCACCCCTCCACTTT. It codes for CASSYTGNSYNSPLHF.

This clonotype was observed at least ten times. The chain employs TRBV29-1 and TRBJ2-6; TRBD2 might be the D (5 bases). The CDR3 runs 14 residues. Trimming took 3 bases from V and 2 from J, leaving 8 bases between them. In germline, CDR1 is SQVTM, CDR2 ANQGSEA. As DNA, the CDR3 is TGCAGCGTTGATGAGGGTACTGGGGCCAACGTCCTGACTTTC. It translates to CSVDEGTGANVLTF.

Many counts were recorded for this clonotype. This chain links TRBV20-1 with TRBJ2-2; no firm D call. Trimming removed 2 bases at V and 6 bases at J, with 7 bases between. Germline assignment: CDR1 DFQATT and CDR2 SNEGSKA (reference sequence). This CDR3 is 12 amino acids long. In DNA form, the CDR3 reads TGCAGTGCTAGAAAGGGCCCCGGGGAGCTGTTTTTT. This sequence encodes CSARKGPGELFF.

There are many counts of this clonotype. This sequence joins TRBV20-1 and TRBJ2-1; D ambiguous. From germline, CDR1 is DFQATT and CDR2 SNEGSKA (reference sequence). The CDR3 runs to 12 residues. The V end lost 6 bases, the J end lost 7 bases, and 13 bases lay between the germline ends. CDR3 loop: CSAPGRINEQFF. Written as DNA, the CDR3 is TGCAGTGCCCCTGGCCGTATTAATGAGCAGTTCTTC.

This clonotype was detected ten times or more. The gene calls are TRBV20-1 and TRBJ2-7; 8 bases map to TRBD1. In germline, CDR1 is DFQATT, CDR2 SNEGSKA (reference sequence). The CDR3 consists of 14 residues. With V trimmed by 6 bases and J by 0 bases, 7 bases remained unmatched. DNA of the CDR3: TGCAGTGCAAACCGGGACAGGAGCTCCTACGAGCAGTACTTC. Encoded protein: CSANRDRSSYEQYF.

This clonotype was observed many times. The rearrangement uses TRBV30 and TRBJ1-2; possible D gene TRBD1, 6 bases. Trimming stripped 3 bases from V and 7 bases from J, with 21 bases between. This CDR3 has 15 amino acids. The germline V gene encodes CDR1 GTSNPN and CDR2 SVGIG (reference sequence). CDR3 DNA sequence: TGTGCCTGGAGGGGCCCCGGCAGGGGCTTCGCTGGCTACACCTTC. Residues: CAWRGPGRGFAGYTF.

This clonotype appeared many times. V is TRBV5-1 and J is TRBJ2-6, with D maybe TRBD1 (6 bases). The V end lost 4 bases, the J end lost 0 bases, and 11 bases lay between the germline ends. Germline values: CDR1 SGHRS, CDR2 YFSETQ. The CDR3 runs 16 residues. This CDR3 is CASSQGQASGANVLTF. CDR3 nucleotides: TGCGCCAGCAGCCAGGGACAAGCCTCTGGGGCCAACGTCCTGACTTTC.

This clonotype appeared many times. J is TRBJ2-1 and V is TRBV6-6; D unclear. This CDR3 is built from 13 residues. Deletions cut 7 bases from V and 8 bases from J, with 15 bases between. Germline V gene sequence: CDR1 MNHNY, CDR2 SVGAGI (reference sequence). The CDR3 loop reads CASMSVLDDEQFF. CDR3 nucleotides: TGTGCCAGCATGTCGGTGCTGGACGATGAGCAGTTCTTC.

The sample holds many counts of this clonotype. The rearrangement uses TRBV12-3 or TRBV12-4 and TRBJ2-3, with D possibly matching TRBD2 (6 bases). The CDR3 has 15 residues. V was shortened by 5 bases and J by 0 bases, with 12 bases between the two germline ends. CDR3 DNA: TGTGCCAGCAGTCGACTAGACATTAGCACAGATACGCAGTATTTT. The encoded protein is CASSRLDISTDTQYF.

This clonotype was observed many times. The CDR3 DNA follows: TGTGCCAGCAGCCATGACGGATATAGCAATCAGCCCCAGCATTTT. Encoded protein: CASSHDGYSNQPQHF. The chain recombines TRBV7-2 with TRBJ1-5, with D unclear. Germline CDR1 reads SGHTA; CDR2 reads FQGNSA. The CDR3 consists of 15 residues. Trimming cost V 5 bases and J 0 bases, with 11 bases left between them.

This clonotype was counted ten times or more. The chain combines TRBV10-3 with TRBJ1-5; D gene ambiguous. Between the trimmed V and J ends, which lost 0 bases and 2 bases, there was a span of 11 bases. The CDR3 consists of 16 residues. CDR1 is ENHRY, CDR2 SYGVKD, per germline. The CDR3 spells CAISESIGSGNQPQHF. The CDR3 region has the DNA TGTGCCATCAGTGAGTCGATCGGTTCTGGCAATCAGCCCCAGCATTTT.

This clonotype was detected many times. The V call is TRBV6-6, the J call TRBJ1-3, with D possibly TRBD1 on 6 matching bases. CDR3 length: 15 residues. Trimming took 5 bases from V and 0 from J, leaving 11 bases between them. The germline gives CDR1 MNHNY, CDR2 SVGAGI (reference sequence). As DNA, the CDR3 is TGTGCCAGCAGTACCCCGGACAGCTCTGGAAACACCATATATTTT. It codes for CASSTPDSSGNTIYF.

Concerning this clonotype itself: A read error may be the cause here, since a much bigger clone is one base away. V is TRBV20-1 and J is TRBJ2-7; D unresolved. CDR1 and CDR2 (germline): DFQATT, SNEGSKA (reference sequence). V was trimmed by 6 bases and J by 5 bases, leaving 14 bases between them. The CDR3 extends over 12 amino acids. As DNA, the CDR3 is TGCAGTGCCCGGCGCAGTGGCGACGAGCAGTACTTC. Translating it yields CSARRSGDEQYF.

This clonotype was recorded many times. V and J are TRBV30 and TRBJ2-1, with D uncertain. This CDR3 spans 11 amino acids. Germline CDR1 GTSNPN, CDR2 SVGIG (reference sequence). With 2 bases removed from V and 13 bases from J, the gap between germline ends came to 12 bases. CDR3: CAWSRSSLQFF. The CDR3 DNA reads as TGTGCCTGGAGTCGTTCTTCATTACAGTTCTTC.

In this sample, this clonotype turned up many times. V usage is TRBV14 and J usage is TRBJ1-1, with D hard to call. The V end lost 4 bases, the J end lost 5 bases, and 8 bases lay between the germline ends. The V gene's germline CDR1 is SGHDN and CDR2 FVKESK. The CDR3 spans 12 residues. The DNA for the CDR3 is TGTGCCAGCAGCCCGATGGAAACTGAAGCTTTCTTT. This codes for CASSPMETEAFF.

There are many counts of this clonotype. The rearrangement joins TRBV18 to TRBJ1-1; D might be TRBD1 (5 bases). The germline CDR1 and CDR2 sequences are KGHSH and LQKENI. The CDR3 totals 14 residues. Trimming took off 6 bases at V and 2 bases at J, with 13 bases between the two ends. CDR3 loop: CASSLGGGNTEAFF. DNA for the CDR3: TGTGCCAGCTCTCTCGGGGGGGGAAACACTGAAGCTTTCTTT.

This clonotype was counted many times. The chain has TRBV7-8 and TRBJ2-3; D might be TRBD1 or TRBD2, each matching 5 bases. This CDR3 comprises 14 residues. Germline V gives CDR1 SGHVS, CDR2 FQNEAQ. Trimming removed 2 bases at V and 4 bases at J, with 10 bases between. The CDR3 sequence: CASSLLRGPDTQYF. The CDR3 DNA follows: TGTGCCAGCAGCTTATTACGGGGCCCAGATACGCAGTATTTT. The full variable domain, with the rest looked up from reference TRBV7-8 and TRBJ2-3, is GAGVSQSPRYKVAKRGQDVALRCDPISGHVSLFWYQQALGQGPEFLTYFQNEAQLDKSGLPSDRFFAERPEGSVSTLKIQRTQQEDSAVYLCASSLLRGPDTQYFGPGTRLTVL.

This clonotype has at least ten counts. The J gene is TRBJ1-2, the V gene TRBV10-3; a weak D match, TRBD1 (5 bases). Germline CDR1 reads ENHRY; CDR2 reads SYGVKD. V shed 6 bases and J shed 6 bases, with 11 bases lying between them. The CDR3 totals 12 residues. The CDR3 region is CAISPREDGYTF. The CDR3 DNA follows: TGTGCCATCAGCCCCAGGGAGGATGGCTACACCTTC.

The chain joins TRBV5-6 to TRBJ2-7; TRBD2 is a possible D gene (6 bases). CDR1 is SGHDT and CDR2 is YYEEEE in the germline V gene. The CDR3 consists of 15 residues. V gave up 2 bases and J gave up 3 bases, with 15 bases separating them. CDR3 residues: CASSFHGLTDYEQYF. The DNA of the CDR3 is TGTGCCAGCAGCTTTCATGGACTAACTGACTACGAGCAGTACTTC.

Only one count was recorded for this clonotype. This CDR3 reads CASSSLGSTNEKLFF. The CDR3 region has the DNA TGTGCCAGCAGCTCATTAGGGAGTACTAATGAAAAACTGTTTTTT. The chain recombines TRBV7-2 with TRBJ1-4, with no clear D. Trimming removed 4 bases from V and 2 bases from J, with 11 bases in between. CDR1 and CDR2 from the germline V gene are SGHTA and FQGNSA. The CDR3 contains 15 residues.

This clonotype was picked up many times. The chain uses TRBV27 and TRBJ2-1, with D tentatively TRBD1 (7 bases). The CDR3 is 21 residues long. V lost 4 bases and J lost 8, with 36 bases in between. Looked up from germline, CDR1 is MNHEY and CDR2 is SMNVEV (reference sequence). CDR3 in amino acids: CASSSPRGAFPPYVSPDEQFF. Written as DNA, the CDR3 is TGTGCCAGCAGTTCACCCAGGGGGGCCTTCCCTCCCTATGTGTCCCCCGATGAGCAGTTCTTC.

Ten or more counts support this clonotype. V and J are TRBV5-5 and TRBJ1-4; no clear D gene. Trimming cost V 2 bases and J 4 bases, with 12 bases left between them. Germline V gene sequence: CDR1 SGHKS, CDR2 YYEKEE (reference sequence). This CDR3 contains 15 residues. The CDR3 DNA reads TGTGCCAGCAGCTTACTTGGGATTAGTAATGAAAAACTGTTTTTT. Translated, it gives CASSLLGISNEKLFF.